This T cell receptor (beta chain) was retrieved from a study of Ad26.COV2.S vaccination and SARS-CoV-2 variants. Overall study context: Donor was in the COV1001 Ad26.COV2.S trial arm. Donor got 5x10^10 or 1x10^11 viral particles of Ad26.COV2.S.

Sample treatment: around 19 received Ad26.COV2.S at low or high dose, single or two shots; 5 received placebo; per-sample allocation not given. The investigators took samples on day 63 after the first vaccine or placebo injection. Germline CDR1 is SGHAT and CDR2 is FQNNGV. This CDR3 spans 14 amino acids. V shed 6 bases and J shed 4 bases, with 14 bases lying between them. The protocol was immunoSEQ multiplex PCR, while the TCRdb copy is restricted to in-frame clones and leaves out a portion. The table has around 300,000 clones, 90% seen once. Overall study results and limits: The authors reported substantial breadth in spike-specific CD8+ and CD4+ T cell responses after vaccination.

Details on this clone: Its antigen is undetermined.

The sequence was obtained from a person aged 18-65 years who received the Ad26.COV2.S COVID-19 vaccine or a placebo. The chain recombines TRBV11-2 with TRBJ2-3, with D hard to call. The source material was peripheral blood, sampled in a trial of Ad26.COV2.S vaccine versus placebo. CDR3 nucleotide sequence: TGTGCCAGCAGTCTTAGGACCACGTCAGATACGCAGTATTTT. Protein sequence: CASSLRTTSDTQYF.